This T cell receptor (beta chain) was captured by sequencing in a study of cytomegalovirus exposure and HLA in healthy donors. Study in general: In a previous analysis, 117 million unique TCR beta sequences were found from about 190 million T cells. General observations from the study: Fewer N-insertions than the approximately 610-donor mean were reportedly shown by an Asian-associated ancestry cluster in a later analysis. A later analysis found most CMV-associated TCR beta chains apparently HLA-restricted.

Note on this clone: Its antigen is not identified.

Those who donated were healthy bone marrow donors. PCR was performed using 60 Vbeta and 13 Jbeta primers. Sequenced by immunoSEQ multiplex PCR; TCRdb stores in-frame clones only, minus some. Here the sample spans 40,000 to 60,000 clones, 72% being singletons. The CDR3 has 14 amino acids. CDR1 is MNHNY and CDR2 is SVGAGI in the germline V gene (reference sequence). Trimming removed 3 bases at V and 0 bases at J, with 7 bases between. The genes are TRBV6-6 and TRBJ2-3, with unresolved D. This clonotype was obtained from a woman between 45 and 65 years old in good health and CMV-seronegative. Material: PBMCs. CDR3 coding DNA: TGTGCCAGCAGTTATACTCCAAGCACAGATACGCAGTATTTT. This gives the protein CASSYTPSTDTQYF.